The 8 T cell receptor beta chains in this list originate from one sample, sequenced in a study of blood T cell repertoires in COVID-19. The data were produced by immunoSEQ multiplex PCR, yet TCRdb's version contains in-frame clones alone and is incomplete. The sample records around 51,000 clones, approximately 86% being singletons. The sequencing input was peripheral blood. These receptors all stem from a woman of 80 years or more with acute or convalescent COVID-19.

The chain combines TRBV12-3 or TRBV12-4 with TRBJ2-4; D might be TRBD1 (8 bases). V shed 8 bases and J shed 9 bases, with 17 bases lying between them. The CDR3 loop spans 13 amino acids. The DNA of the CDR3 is TGTGCCAGCCCTCAACAGGGGGAGGGCATTCAGTACTTC. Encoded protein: CASPQQGEGIQYF.

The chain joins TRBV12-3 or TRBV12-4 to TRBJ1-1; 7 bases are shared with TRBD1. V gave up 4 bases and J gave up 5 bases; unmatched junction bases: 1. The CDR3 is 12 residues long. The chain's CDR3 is CASSSTGTEAFF. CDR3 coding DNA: TGTGCCAGCAGTTCGACAGGGACTGAAGCTTTCTTT.

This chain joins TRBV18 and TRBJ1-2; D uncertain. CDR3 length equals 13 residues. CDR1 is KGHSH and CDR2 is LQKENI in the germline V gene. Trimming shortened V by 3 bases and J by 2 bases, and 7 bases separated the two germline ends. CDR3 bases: TGTGCCAGCTCACCCACGGGGAACTATGGCTACACCTTC. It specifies CASSPTGNYGYTF.

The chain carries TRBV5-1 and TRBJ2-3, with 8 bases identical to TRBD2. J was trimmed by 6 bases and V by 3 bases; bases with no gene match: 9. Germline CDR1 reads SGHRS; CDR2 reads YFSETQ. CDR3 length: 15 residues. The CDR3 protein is CASSSDSGVADTQYF. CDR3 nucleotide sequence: TGCGCCAGCAGCTCAGATAGCGGGGTAGCGGATACGCAGTATTTT.

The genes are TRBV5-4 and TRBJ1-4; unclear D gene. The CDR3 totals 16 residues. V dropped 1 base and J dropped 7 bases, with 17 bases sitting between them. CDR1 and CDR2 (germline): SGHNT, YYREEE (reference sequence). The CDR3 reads CASSLKSARGGEKLFF. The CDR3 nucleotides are TGTGCCAGCAGCTTGAAGTCGGCACGGGGTGGTGAAAAACTGTTTTTT.

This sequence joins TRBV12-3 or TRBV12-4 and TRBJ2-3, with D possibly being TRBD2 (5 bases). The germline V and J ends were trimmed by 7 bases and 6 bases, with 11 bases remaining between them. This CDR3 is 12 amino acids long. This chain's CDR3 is CASTFSGDTQYF. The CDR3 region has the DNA TGTGCCAGCACTTTCTCGGGGGATACGCAGTATTTT.

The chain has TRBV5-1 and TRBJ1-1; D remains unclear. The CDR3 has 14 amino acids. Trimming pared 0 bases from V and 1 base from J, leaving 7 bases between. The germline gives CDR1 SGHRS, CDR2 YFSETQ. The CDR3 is CASSLEQTNTEAFF. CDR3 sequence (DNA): TGCGCCAGCAGCTTGGAACAGACGAACACTGAAGCTTTCTTT.

CDR3 sequence (DNA): TGTGCCAGCAGTTATCTCCGCAGGGGCAACTATGGCTACACCTTC. This sequence encodes CASSYLRRGNYGYTF. V and J are TRBV6-5 and TRBJ1-2; D is perhaps TRBD1 (6 bases). The germline V and J ends were trimmed by 3 bases and 2 bases, with 13 bases remaining between them. The CDR3 loop spans 15 amino acids. CDR1 and CDR2 (germline): MNHEY, SVGAGI.